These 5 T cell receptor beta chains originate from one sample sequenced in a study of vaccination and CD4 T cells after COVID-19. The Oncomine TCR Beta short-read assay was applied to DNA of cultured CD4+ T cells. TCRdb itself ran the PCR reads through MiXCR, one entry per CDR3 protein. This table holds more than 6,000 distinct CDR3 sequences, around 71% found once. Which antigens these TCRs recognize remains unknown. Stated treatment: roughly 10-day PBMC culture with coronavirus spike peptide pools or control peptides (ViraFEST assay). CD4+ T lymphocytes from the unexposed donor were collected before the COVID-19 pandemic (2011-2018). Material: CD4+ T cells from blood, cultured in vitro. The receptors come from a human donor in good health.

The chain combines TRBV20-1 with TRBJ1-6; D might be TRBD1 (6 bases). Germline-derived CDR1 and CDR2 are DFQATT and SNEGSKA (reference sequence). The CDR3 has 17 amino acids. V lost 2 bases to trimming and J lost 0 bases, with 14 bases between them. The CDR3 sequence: CSARSPQTGSYNSPLHF. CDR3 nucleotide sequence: TGCAGTGCTAGAAGTCCCCAGACAGGCTCCTATAATTCACCCCTCCACTTT.

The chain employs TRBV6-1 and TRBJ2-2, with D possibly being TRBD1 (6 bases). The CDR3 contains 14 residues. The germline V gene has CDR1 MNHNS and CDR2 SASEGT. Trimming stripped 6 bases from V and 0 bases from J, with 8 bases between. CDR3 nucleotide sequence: TGTGCCAGCAGGGACAGCGCGAACACCGGGGAGCTGTTTTTT. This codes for CASRDSANTGELFF.

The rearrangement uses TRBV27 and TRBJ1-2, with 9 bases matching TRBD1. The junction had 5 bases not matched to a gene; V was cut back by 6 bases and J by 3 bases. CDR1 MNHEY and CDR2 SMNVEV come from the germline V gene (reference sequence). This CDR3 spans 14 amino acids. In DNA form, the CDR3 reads TGTGCCAGCAGGGGACAGGGAGCCCACTATGGCTACACCTTC. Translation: CASRGQGAHYGYTF.

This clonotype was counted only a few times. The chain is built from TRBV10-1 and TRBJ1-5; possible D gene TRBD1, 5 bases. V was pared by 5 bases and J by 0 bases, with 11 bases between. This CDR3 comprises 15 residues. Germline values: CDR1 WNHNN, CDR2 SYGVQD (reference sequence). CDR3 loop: CASSRDRHSNQPQHF. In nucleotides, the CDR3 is TGCGCCAGCAGTAGGGACCGCCATAGCAATCAGCCCCAGCATTTT.

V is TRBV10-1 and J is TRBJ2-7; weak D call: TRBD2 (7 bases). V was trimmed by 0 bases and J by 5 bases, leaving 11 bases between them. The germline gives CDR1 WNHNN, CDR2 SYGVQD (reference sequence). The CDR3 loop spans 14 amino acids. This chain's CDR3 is CASSESTGGHEQYF. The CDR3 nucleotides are TGCGCCAGCAGTGAGTCGACGGGGGGCCACGAGCAGTACTTC.